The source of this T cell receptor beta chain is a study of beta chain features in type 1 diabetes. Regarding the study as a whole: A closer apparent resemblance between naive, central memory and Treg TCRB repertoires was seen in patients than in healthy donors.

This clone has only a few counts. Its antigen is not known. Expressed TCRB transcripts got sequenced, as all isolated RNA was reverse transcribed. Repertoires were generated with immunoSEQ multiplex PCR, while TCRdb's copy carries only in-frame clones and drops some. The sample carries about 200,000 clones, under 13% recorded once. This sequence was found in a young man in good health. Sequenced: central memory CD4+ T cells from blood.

CDR3 DNA sequence: TGTGCCTGGAGATATACGCTGACAGGGGCGGGTAGGGGTAATTCACCCCTCCACTTT. Its protein is CAWRYTLTGAGRGNSPLHF. The gene calls are TRBV30 and TRBJ1-6, with 8 bases that match TRBD1. This CDR3 region has 19 residues. The trim removed 3 bases at V and 6 bases at J, leaving 19 bases unmatched. CDR1 and CDR2 from the germline V gene are GTSNPN and SVGIG (reference sequence).